The sequence of this TCR beta chain was determined in a study of T cell responses to AZD1222 COVID-19 vaccine. Study-level points and caveats: Repertoires were obtained solely post-peak T cell response. Nearly half of spike-specific TCRs reportedly target unmutated variant regions.

Generated by immunoSEQ multiplex PCR, the TCRdb table keeps only in-frame clones and is missing some. The sample records approximately 150,000 clones, 91% being singletons. In the case of this clone: Its antigen is currently unknown.

This CDR3 contains 15 residues. V was pared by 0 bases and J by 2 bases, with 8 bases between. Germline lookup yields CDR1 LGHDT and CDR2 YNNKEL (reference sequence). Here the sequenced sample was peripheral blood, taken on day 0 of AZD1222 vaccination. This TCR came from an adult in good health. The chain couples TRBV3-1 (or the pseudogene TRBV3-2) to TRBJ1-3; the D is unclear. CDR3 region: CASSQDGDTGNTIYF. The DNA of the CDR3 is TGTGCCAGCAGCCAAGATGGAGATACTGGAAACACCATATATTTT.